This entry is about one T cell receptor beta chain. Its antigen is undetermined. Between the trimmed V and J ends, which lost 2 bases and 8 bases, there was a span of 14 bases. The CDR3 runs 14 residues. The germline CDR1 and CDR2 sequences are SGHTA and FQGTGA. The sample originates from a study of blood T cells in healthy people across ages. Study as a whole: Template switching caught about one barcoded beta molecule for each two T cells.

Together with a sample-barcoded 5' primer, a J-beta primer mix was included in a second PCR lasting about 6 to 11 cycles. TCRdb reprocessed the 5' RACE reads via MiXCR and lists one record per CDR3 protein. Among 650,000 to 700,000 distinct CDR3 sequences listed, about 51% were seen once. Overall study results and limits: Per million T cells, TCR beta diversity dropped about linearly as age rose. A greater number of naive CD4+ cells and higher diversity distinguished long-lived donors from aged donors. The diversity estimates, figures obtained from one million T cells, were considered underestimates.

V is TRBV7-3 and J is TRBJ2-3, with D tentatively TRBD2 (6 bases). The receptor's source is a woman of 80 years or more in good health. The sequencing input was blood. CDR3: CASSLAQVGGTQYF. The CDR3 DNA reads TGTGCCAGCAGCTTAGCGCAGGTGGGAGGTACGCAGTATTTT. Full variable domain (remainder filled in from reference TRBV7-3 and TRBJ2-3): GAGVSQTPSNKVTEKGKYVELRCDPISGHTALYWYRQSLGQGPEFLIYFQGTGAADDSGLPNDRFFAVRPEGSVSTLKIQRTERGDSAVYLCASSLAQVGGTQYFGPGTRLTVL.